This T cell receptor (beta chain) stems from a study of blood T cell repertoires in COVID-19. On the study more broadly: The samples span acute and convalescent COVID-19 from the United States, Italy and Spain. The cDNA or gDNA used as material had been derived from T cells, B-cell-depleted T cells, or PBMCs.

During active infection, Seattle patients enrolled and were then monitored through disease. Germline V gives CDR1 SQVTM, CDR2 ANQGSEA. CDR3 length: 16 amino acids. Germline trimming cut 4 bases from V and 0 bases from J; bases unmatched to any gene: 9. Original analysis: Reference gene primers were amplified, and this amplification served to estimate nucleated cell counts. Some clones are missing from TCRdb's copy, which holds only in-frame ones; the method was immunoSEQ multiplex PCR. The V and J calls and clone size are taken from that table; D and trimming were inferred from the DNA. This table holds hundreds of thousands of clones, about 90% found once.

The sequence was collected from a man aged 18 to 29 with COVID-19, enrolled during active disease. Specimen: peripheral blood. J is TRBJ2-1 and V is TRBV29-1, with 7 bases identical to TRBD2. CDR3 sequence: CSVGSWRESSYNEQFF. In DNA form, the CDR3 reads TGCAGCGTTGGTTCTTGGCGGGAGAGCTCCTACAATGAGCAGTTCTTC.